A single T cell receptor (beta chain) is shown here with its context. The antigen is unknown. This entry is derived from a study of monozygotic twins with inflammatory bowel disease. UMIs containing a 6-nucleotide sample barcode were added via template switching. The cDNA of both the TCRalpha and TCRbeta chains was subjected to two nested PCRs of around 15 and 9 cycles. TCRdb re-called the 5' RACE reads, yielding one record per CDR3 amino acid sequence without DNA. Recorded for this sample: about 440,000 distinct CDR3 sequences. Study findings and constraints: Resolution of different T cell subtypes was not achieved. Compared with healthy twins, IBD patients shared fewer clonotypes with others, especially with disease activity.

Specimen: blood. The clonotype comes from a human donor with ulcerative colitis or Crohn's disease, or a healthy co-twin of an affected twin (not recorded which).

CDR3 residues: CSARDTGVGYEQYF. The chain is built from TRBV20-1 and TRBJ2-7; the TCRdb call, TRBD2, lacks DNA for checking. The CDR3 has 14 residues. Germline V gives CDR1 DFQATT, CDR2 SNEGSKA (reference sequence).